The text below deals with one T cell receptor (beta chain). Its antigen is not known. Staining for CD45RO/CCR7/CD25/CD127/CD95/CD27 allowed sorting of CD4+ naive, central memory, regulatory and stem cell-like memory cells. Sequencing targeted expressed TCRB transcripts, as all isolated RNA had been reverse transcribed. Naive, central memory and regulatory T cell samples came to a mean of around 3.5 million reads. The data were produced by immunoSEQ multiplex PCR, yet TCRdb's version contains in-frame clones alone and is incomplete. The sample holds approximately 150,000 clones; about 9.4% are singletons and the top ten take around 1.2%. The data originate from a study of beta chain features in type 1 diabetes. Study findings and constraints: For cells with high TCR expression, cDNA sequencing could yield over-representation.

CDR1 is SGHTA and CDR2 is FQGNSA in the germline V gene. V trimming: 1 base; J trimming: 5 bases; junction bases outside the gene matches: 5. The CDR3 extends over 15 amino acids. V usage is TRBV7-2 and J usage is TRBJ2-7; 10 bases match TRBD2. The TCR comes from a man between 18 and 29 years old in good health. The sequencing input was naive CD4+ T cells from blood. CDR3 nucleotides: TGTGCCAGCAGCTTAGTGGTAGCGGGGGGCAACGAGCAGTACTTC. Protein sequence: CASSLVVAGGNEQYF.